The 32 T cell receptor beta chains given below trace back to one sample, sequenced in a study of T cell responses to AZD1222 COVID-19 vaccine. Profiling relied on immunoSEQ multiplex PCR, and the TCRdb table lists in-frame clones only, not all of them. The profile shows roughly 120,000 clones, just under 90% of them singletons. The material was peripheral blood, obtained on day 0 of AZD1222 vaccination. All receptors come from an adult in good health.

This chain links TRBV5-1 with TRBJ2-2, with a weak D call TRBD2 (6 bases). The CDR3 has 14 amino acids. Trimming took 2 bases from V and 5 from J, leaving 10 bases between them. Germline loops: CDR1 SGHRS, CDR2 YFSETQ. The CDR3 DNA sequence: TGCGCCAGCAGCTTTAGCGGAGAGACCGGGGAGCTGTTTTTT. This translates into CASSFSGETGELFF.

This chain links TRBV18 with TRBJ1-1, with a tentative D call TRBD1 (5 bases). V lost 3 bases, J lost 0 bases, and 14 bases lay in between. This CDR3 is 16 amino acids long. CDR1 is KGHSH, CDR2 LQKENI, per germline. CDR3 bases: TGTGCCAGCTCACCGTCAACAGGTAACATGAACACTGAAGCTTTCTTT. This gives the protein CASSPSTGNMNTEAFF. Together with reference TRBV18 and TRBJ1-1, the CDR3 gives the full variable domain: NAGVMQNPRHLVRRRGQEARLRCSPMKGHSHVYWYRQLPEEGLKFMVYLQKENIIDESGMPKERFSAEFPKEGPSILRIQQVVRGDSAAYFCASSPSTGNMNTEAFFGQGTRLTVV.

The chain couples TRBV5-1 to TRBJ1-2; 8 bases map to TRBD1. The ends lost 7 bases at V and 8 bases at J; junction bases unmatched: 10. CDR1 and CDR2 from the germline V gene are SGHRS and YFSETQ. The CDR3 has 13 residues. CDR3 nucleotide sequence: TGCGCCAGCGGGACAGGTGATCGAGGGGGCTACACCTTC. It codes for CASGTGDRGGYTF.

The chain links TRBV6-1 to TRBJ1-5, with a tentative D call TRBD1 (5 bases). Germline lookup yields CDR1 MNHNS and CDR2 SASEGT. This CDR3 has 15 residues. Trimming stripped 3 bases from V and 6 bases from J, with 15 bases between. The CDR3 DNA sequence: TGTGCCAGCAGTGAGTCTGGCAGGGTCGGTCAGCCCCAGCATTTT. Translation gives CASSESGRVGQPQHF.

The chain combines TRBV6-5 with TRBJ2-1; D unclear. The germline V and J ends were trimmed by 1 base and 9 bases, with 13 bases remaining between them. Germline lookup yields CDR1 MNHEY and CDR2 SVGAGI. CDR3 size: 14 residues. This CDR3 reads CASSYFSNAPEQFF. For the CDR3, the DNA is TGTGCCAGCAGTTACTTCTCGAATGCACCTGAGCAGTTCTTC.

The chain employs TRBV2 and TRBJ2-7; D is ambiguous. CDR1 is SNHLY and CDR2 is FYNNEI in the germline V gene. Trimming stripped 0 bases from V and 6 bases from J, with 9 bases between. The CDR3 consists of 13 residues. The CDR3 nucleotides read TGTGCCAGCAGTGAAGCCTCCTACGGCGAGCAGTACTTC. Translation: CASSEASYGEQYF.

This rearrangement joins TRBV5-5 to TRBJ2-1; D unresolved. The CDR3 runs to 14 residues. Germline values: CDR1 SGHKS, CDR2 YYEKEE (reference sequence). Trimming removed 0 bases from V and 5 bases from J, with 9 bases in between. CDR3 nucleotide sequence: TGTGCCAGCAGCTTGGGGCAGAGTAACAATGAGCAGTTCTTC. Its translation: CASSLGQSNNEQFF.

This chain connects TRBV19 to TRBJ2-1; TRBD1 is a possible D gene (6 bases). The CDR3 runs 17 residues. The germline CDR1 and CDR2 sequences are LNHDA and SQIVND (reference sequence). V was clipped by 3 bases and J by 8 bases, with 23 bases between them. The CDR3 DNA reads TGTGCCAGTAGTATGAAGGTGGACGCAATAAAGGGGGATGAGCAGTTCTTC. Its protein is CASSMKVDAIKGDEQFF.

The chain uses TRBV10-3 and TRBJ1-5; possibly TRBD1 for D (5 bases). V was shortened by 3 bases and J by 4 bases, with 13 bases between the two germline ends. The V gene's germline CDR1 is ENHRY and CDR2 SYGVKD. CDR3 length equals 15 residues. The CDR3 coding sequence is TGTGCCATCAGTGATCAGGGACCGGGAAATCAGCCCCAGCATTTT. Encoded protein: CAISDQGPGNQPQHF.

This clone was recorded a few times. The rearrangement links TRBV27 to TRBJ1-6, with TRBD1 identical over 7 bases. CDR1 and CDR2 from the germline V gene are MNHEY and SMNVEV (reference sequence). V lost 5 bases, J lost 12 bases, and 16 bases stayed unmatched. The CDR3 sequence is 16 residues long. The CDR3 sequence is CASSQRGQELIQPLHF. CDR3 nucleotides: TGTGCCAGCAGTCAAAGAGGACAGGAACTAATTCAACCCCTCCACTTT.

This sequence joins TRBV5-6 and TRBJ1-2; 7 bases match TRBD1. The V gene's germline CDR1 is SGHDT and CDR2 YYEEEE. V was pared by 4 bases and J by 4 bases, with 13 bases of the junction left unmatched. The CDR3 loop spans 16 amino acids. CDR3 in DNA: TGTGCCAGCAGCACCGCAGGGGGTCATCCCGCCTATGGCTACACCTTC. The encoded protein is CASSTAGGHPAYGYTF.

This clone was counted a single time. This chain connects TRBV19 to TRBJ1-2, with 7 bases fitting TRBD1. CDR3 length equals 13 residues. With 7 bases clipped from V and 2 bases from J, the junction kept 4 bases outside the gene matches. Germline V gene data show CDR1 as LNHDA and CDR2 as SQIVND (reference sequence). As DNA, the CDR3 is TGTGCCAGTAACATACAGGGGAACTATGGCTACACCTTC. Amino acid sequence: CASNIQGNYGYTF.

The DNA for the CDR3 is TGTGCCACCAGTGATTTTAGGACAGGGTCTGGCTACACCTTC. Amino acids: CATSDFRTGSGYTF. The V gene is TRBV24-1, the J gene TRBJ1-2; TRBD1 matches at 8 bases. Trimming took 1 base from V and 7 from J; bases not matched to a gene: 4. The germline gives CDR1 KGHDR, CDR2 SFDVKD. The CDR3 consists of 14 residues.

The rearrangement uses TRBV5-4 and TRBJ2-2; 7 bases fit TRBD1. CDR3 length equals 17 residues. V lost 4 bases, J lost 4 bases, and 13 bases stayed unmatched. Germline CDR1 SGHNT, CDR2 YYREEE (reference sequence). The CDR3 here is CASSPLGNRGGTGELFF. The CDR3 DNA sequence: TGTGCCAGCAGCCCCCTGGGGAACAGGGGTGGCACCGGGGAGCTGTTTTTT.

V is TRBV11-3 and J is TRBJ2-1; 15 positions agree with TRBD2. Trimming took 5 bases from V and 9 from J; bases not matched to a gene: 5. The CDR3 loop spans 15 amino acids. Germline V gene sequence: CDR1 SGHNT, CDR2 YENEEA. CDR3 protein: CASSPRTSGGAEQFF. DNA of the CDR3: TGTGCCAGCAGCCCCAGGACTAGCGGGGGGGCTGAGCAGTTCTTC.

The J gene is TRBJ1-6, the V gene TRBV19, with 7 bases matching TRBD1. V shed 5 bases, J shed 8 bases, and the junction held 6 bases outside the gene matches. The CDR3 contains 14 residues. In germline, CDR1 is LNHDA, CDR2 SQIVND (reference sequence). Here the CDR3 DNA reads TGTGCCAGTAGTGCCACAGGGGTCTATTCACCCCTCCACTTT. This gives the protein CASSATGVYSPLHF.

This chain links TRBV7-9 with TRBJ1-1; TRBD1 matches at 8 bases. The length of the CDR3 is 14 residues. The V and J ends lost 4 bases and 4 bases, in that order; junction bases with no gene match: 5. Germline CDR1 SEHNR, CDR2 FQNEAQ (reference sequence). The CDR3 DNA is TGTGCCAGCAGCTACTCAGGGGGCCGCACTGAAGCTTTCTTT. Encoded protein: CASSYSGGRTEAFF.

This chain connects TRBV6-1 to TRBJ2-1, with TRBD2 matching over 10 bases. The V gene end was trimmed by 1 base and the J gene end by 9 bases; junction bases not matched to a gene: 6. Germline assignment: CDR1 MNHNS and CDR2 SASEGT. This CDR3 comprises 15 residues. CDR3 nucleotide sequence: TGTGCCAGCAGTGAAGGGGAAGCGGGGGGGATTGAGCAGTTCTTC. Its translation is CASSEGEAGGIEQFF.

J is TRBJ1-5 and V is TRBV2; 7 bases are shared with TRBD1. CDR1 and CDR2 from the germline V gene are SNHLY and FYNNEI. J gave up 2 bases and V 5 bases, and 6 bases lay outside the gene matches. There are 15 residues in the CDR3. The CDR3 sequence is CASSSNRGGNQPQHF. CDR3 coding DNA: TGTGCCAGCAGTTCGAACAGGGGAGGCAATCAGCCCCAGCATTTT.

This chain connects TRBV5-4 to TRBJ2-7; D remains unclear. V lost 0 bases and J 4 bases, leaving 11 bases between the germline ends. Germline CDR1 reads SGHNT; CDR2 reads YYREEE (reference sequence). This CDR3 spans 14 amino acids. The CDR3 coding sequence is TGTGCCAGCAGCTTGGGGGCAGGAGAATACGAGCAGTACTTC. As protein: CASSLGAGEYEQYF.

This clone has more than one count but fewer than ten. The chain carries TRBV5-8 and TRBJ1-2; D gene unclear. Germline-derived CDR1 and CDR2 are SGHTS and YDEGEE. V lost 0 bases, J lost 8 bases, and 8 bases lay in between. The CDR3 covers 12 residues. The CDR3 protein is CASSLGLQGYTF. CDR3 bases: TGTGCCAGCAGCTTGGGACTGCAGGGCTACACCTTC. Full variable domain (missing parts from reference TRBV5-8 and TRBJ1-2): EAGVTQSPTHLIKTRGQQATLRCSPISGHTSVYWYQQALGLGLQFLLWYDEGEERNRGNFPPRFSGRQFPNYSSELNVNALELEDSALYLCASSLGLQGYTFGSGTRLTVV.

Here the CDR3 reads CASSLNVGPPVNEKLFF. For the CDR3, the DNA is TGCGCCAGCAGCCTTAATGTGGGCCCGCCGGTGAATGAAAAACTGTTTTTT. This sequence joins TRBV4-1 and TRBJ1-4; the D is unclear. Per the germline V gene, CDR1 is MGHRA and CDR2 is YSYEKL. Trimming left V 4 bases short and J 5 bases short, with 20 bases between. This CDR3 has 17 amino acids.

This chain connects TRBV2 to TRBJ2-2, with D maybe TRBD1 (5 bases). Germline assignment: CDR1 SNHLY and CDR2 FYNNEI. V shed 7 bases and J shed 8 bases, with 14 bases lying between them. This CDR3 has 13 residues. This CDR3 is CASTWGPTGELFF. The CDR3, as DNA: TGTGCCAGCACCTGGGGCCCCACGGGGGAGCTGTTTTTT.

The rearrangement links TRBV27 to TRBJ2-3, with 13 nucleotides matching TRBD2. The CDR3 is made up of 15 amino acids. CDR1 is MNHEY and CDR2 is SMNVEV in the germline V gene (reference sequence). V trimming: 10 bases; J trimming: 4 bases; junction bases outside the gene matches: 8. The chain's CDR3 is CATSLAGGGADTQYF. The CDR3 coding sequence is TGTGCCACATCACTAGCGGGAGGGGGGGCAGATACGCAGTATTTT.

The chain employs TRBV25-1 and TRBJ1-3; D perhaps matches TRBD1 (6 bases). This CDR3 spans 14 amino acids. The germline gives CDR1 MGHDK, CDR2 SYGVNS. Trimming removed 7 bases at V and 2 bases at J, with 12 bases between. The CDR3 protein is CASTRTGTGNTIYF. CDR3 in DNA: TGTGCCAGCACCCGCACAGGGACTGGAAACACCATATATTTT. Full variable domain (remainder filled in from reference TRBV25-1 and TRBJ1-3): EADIYQTPRYLVIGTGKKITLECSQTMGHDKMYWYQQDPGMELHLIHYSYGVNSTEKGDLSSESTVSRIRTEHFPLTLESARPSHTSQYLCASTRTGTGNTIYFGEGSWLTVV.

The rearrangement links TRBV19 to TRBJ2-7, with D possibly TRBD2 on 6 matching bases. CDR1 is LNHDA and CDR2 is SQIVND in the germline V gene (reference sequence). V was clipped by 5 bases and J by 1 base, with 21 bases between them. The CDR3 runs 17 residues. The chain's CDR3 is CASSPGPRGSGSYEQYF. The CDR3 region has the DNA TGTGCCAGTAGTCCGGGACCTCGGGGGTCCGGATCCTACGAGCAGTACTTC.

The CDR3 is CASAIGVNTEAFF. Written as DNA, the CDR3 is TGTGCCAGCGCTATTGGGGTTAACACTGAAGCTTTCTTT. The chain has TRBV5-5 and TRBJ1-1; D is uncertain. Trimming took off 7 bases at V and 2 bases at J, with 12 bases between the two ends. This CDR3 is 13 amino acids long. Germline V lookup: CDR1 SGHKS, CDR2 YYEKEE (reference sequence).

The chain has TRBV18 and TRBJ1-4, with a tentative D call TRBD1 (5 bases). This CDR3 region has 14 residues. The ends were cut back, 3 bases at V and 8 bases at J, with 13 bases in the middle. Germline CDR1 KGHSH, CDR2 LQKENI. CDR3 loop: CASSPSRAEEKLFF. CDR3 sequence (DNA): TGTGCCAGCTCACCTTCCAGGGCTGAGGAAAAACTGTTTTTT.

The chain recombines TRBV4-2 with TRBJ1-6, with no clear D. Germline CDR1 and CDR2: LGHNA and YNFKEQ. Trimming took off 4 bases at V and 2 bases at J, with 12 bases between the two ends. CDR3 length equals 16 residues. Here the CDR3 DNA reads TGTGCCAGCAGCCCCCAAGGCAGCACCTATAATTCACCCCTCCACTTT. It specifies CASSPQGSTYNSPLHF.

V is TRBV30 and J is TRBJ1-4, with a tentative D call TRBD1 (6 bases). The germline V and J ends were trimmed by 2 bases and 1 base, with 11 bases remaining between them. Germline-derived CDR1 and CDR2 are GTSNPN and SVGIG (reference sequence). The CDR3 is made up of 15 amino acids. CDR3 loop: CAWSPVRGTNEKLFF. The CDR3 DNA follows: TGTGCCTGGAGTCCCGTCAGGGGAACTAATGAAAAACTGTTTTTT.

The rearrangement links TRBV5-1 to TRBJ1-6, with D hard to call. The length of the CDR3 is 16 residues. CDR1 is SGHRS and CDR2 is YFSETQ in the germline V gene. Trimming stripped 4 bases from V and 9 bases from J, with 20 bases between. CDR3 region: CASSRTSRNAGSPLHF. CDR3 nucleotide sequence: TGCGCCAGCAGCCGAACCTCCCGGAACGCCGGTTCACCCCTCCACTTT.

V and J are TRBV4-2 and TRBJ2-3; 8 bases align to TRBD2. V lost 5 bases, J lost 2 bases, and 9 bases stayed unmatched. From germline, CDR1 is LGHNA and CDR2 YNFKEQ. The CDR3 extends over 16 amino acids. CDR3 sequence (DNA): TGTGCCAGCAGCGAGGAGGCGGGAGGCCTCACAGATACGCAGTATTTT. Translation gives CASSEEAGGLTDTQYF.